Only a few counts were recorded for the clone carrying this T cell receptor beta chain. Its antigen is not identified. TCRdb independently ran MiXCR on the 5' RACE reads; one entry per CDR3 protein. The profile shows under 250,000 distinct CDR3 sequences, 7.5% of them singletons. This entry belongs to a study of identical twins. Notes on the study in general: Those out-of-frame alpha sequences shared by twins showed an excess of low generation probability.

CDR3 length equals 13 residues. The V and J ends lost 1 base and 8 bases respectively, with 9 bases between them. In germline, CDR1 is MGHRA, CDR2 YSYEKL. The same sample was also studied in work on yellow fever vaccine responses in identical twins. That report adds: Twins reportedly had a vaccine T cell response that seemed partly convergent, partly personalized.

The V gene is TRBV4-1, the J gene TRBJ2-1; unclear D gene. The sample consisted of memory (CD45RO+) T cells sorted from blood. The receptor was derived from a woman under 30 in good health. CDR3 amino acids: CASSQVSFDEQFF. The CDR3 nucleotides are TGCGCCAGCAGCCAAGTCAGTTTTGATGAGCAGTTCTTC.